The present T cell receptor (beta chain) was sequenced within a study of shared clonotypes between healthy human individuals. Study-wide results and caveats: Against clonotypes common to all four donors, non-shared ones had lower generation probabilities.

This CDR3 comprises 15 residues. Trimming removed 6 bases at V and 0 bases at J, with 12 bases between. Germline assignment: CDR1 ENHRY and CDR2 SYGVKD. Naive CD45RA+ and memory CD45RA-negative subsets were split from CD4+ cells. The repertoire was sequenced with immunoSEQ multiplex PCR; TCRdb's copy has only in-frame clones and lacks some. The sample records more than 400,000 clones, 95% to 96% being singletons. With respect to this clone: Its matching antigen is unknown.

The TCR comes from a young woman in good health. The sequenced sample was naive CD4+ T cells sorted from blood. As for subset: CD45RA+ positively selected. The V gene is TRBV10-3, the J gene TRBJ1-3, with a tentative D call TRBD1 (6 bases). CDR3 bases: TGTGCCATCAGGGGGGGGCAGCACTCTGGAAACACCATATATTTT. Its translation is CAIRGGQHSGNTIYF.